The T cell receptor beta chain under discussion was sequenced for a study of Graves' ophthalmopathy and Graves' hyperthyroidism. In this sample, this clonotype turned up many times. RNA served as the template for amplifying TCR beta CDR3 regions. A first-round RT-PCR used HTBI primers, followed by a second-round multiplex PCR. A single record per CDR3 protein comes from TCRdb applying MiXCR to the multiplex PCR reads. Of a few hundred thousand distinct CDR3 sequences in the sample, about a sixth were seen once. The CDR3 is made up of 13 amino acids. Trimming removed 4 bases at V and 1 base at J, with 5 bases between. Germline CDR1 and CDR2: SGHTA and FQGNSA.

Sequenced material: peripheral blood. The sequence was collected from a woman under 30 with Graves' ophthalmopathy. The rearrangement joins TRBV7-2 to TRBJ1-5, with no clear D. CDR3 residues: CASSSQSNQPQHF. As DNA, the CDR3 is TGTGCCAGCAGCTCCCAGAGCAATCAGCCCCAGCATTTT. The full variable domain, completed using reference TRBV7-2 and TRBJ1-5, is GAGVSQSPSNKVTEKGKDVELRCDPISGHTALYWYRQSLGQGLEFLIYFQGNSAPDKSGLPSDRFSAERTGGSVSTLTIQRTQQEDSAVYLCASSSQSNQPQHFGDGTRLSIL.